Presented here are 11 T cell receptor beta chains from one specimen sequenced in a study of blood T cell repertoires in COVID-19. Sequencing used immunoSEQ multiplex PCR; TCRdb keeps in-frame clones, though not all of them. The sample has roughly 100,000 clones, 89% seen once. The sequenced sample consisted of peripheral blood. These receptors came from a woman older than 75 with active COVID-19.

The CDR3 loop is CASSDRDNEQFF. CDR3 sequence (DNA): TGTGCCAGTAGTGACAGGGACAATGAGCAGTTCTTC. The rearrangement joins TRBV19 to TRBJ2-1; TRBD1 agrees at 7 bases. The V gene's germline CDR1 is LNHDA and CDR2 SQIVND (reference sequence). The J segment lost 5 bases and the V segment lost 5 bases, leaving 0 bases of the junction unmatched. The CDR3 sequence is 12 residues long.

The chain links TRBV6-5 to TRBJ2-2; 9 nucleotides match TRBD2. Germline CDR1 MNHEY, CDR2 SVGAGI. CDR3 length: 14 residues. Unmatched junction bases numbered 0, after V lost 2 bases and J lost 5 bases. The CDR3 protein is CASSYAGGTGELFF. CDR3 DNA sequence: TGTGCCAGCAGTTACGCGGGGGGGACCGGGGAGCTGTTTTTT.

The genes are TRBV9 and TRBJ2-7; TRBD2 matches 10 bases. V was pared by 4 bases and J by 1 base, with 8 bases of the junction left unmatched. The germline V gene has CDR1 SGDLS and CDR2 YYNGEE. This CDR3 contains 16 residues. CDR3 in DNA: TGTGCCAGCAGCCTAAGGGCTAGCGGGGGTTCCTACGAGCAGTACTTC. Residues: CASSLRASGGSYEQYF.

J is TRBJ1-2 and V is TRBV7-2; 7 bases map to TRBD1. This CDR3 comprises 14 residues. Trimming took 5 bases from V and 4 from J; bases not matched to a gene: 7. The V gene's germline CDR1 is SGHTA and CDR2 FQGNSA. CDR3 protein: CASSRRQGGYGYTF. CDR3 DNA sequence: TGTGCCAGCAGCCGCCGACAGGGAGGCTATGGCTACACCTTC.

The chain links TRBV10-3 to TRBJ1-2; 9 positions match TRBD1. The CDR3 has 14 residues. Trimming removed 6 bases from V and 6 bases from J; junction bases left unmatched: 8. Germline V CDR1 and CDR2: ENHRY, SYGVKD. CDR3 nucleotides: TGTGCCATCAGGAAGACAGGGGGAGACGATGGCTACACCTTC. It yields the protein CAIRKTGGDDGYTF.

The rearrangement joins TRBV11-2 to TRBJ2-7, with D possibly TRBD2 on 5 matching bases. V lost 2 bases and J 5 bases, leaving 13 bases between the germline ends. Germline V CDR1 and CDR2: SGHAT, FQNNGV. This CDR3 has 14 residues. CDR3 sequence reads: CASSLSRGWDEQYF. Written as DNA, the CDR3 is TGTGCCAGCAGCTTAAGCCGGGGTTGGGACGAGCAGTACTTC.

In its sample, this clone was seen once. The rearrangement links TRBV5-4 to TRBJ2-5; perhaps TRBD1 as D (6 bases). This CDR3 has 15 amino acids. The V gene lost 0 bases and the J gene lost 2 bases, with 11 bases spanning the gap. The germline V gene encodes CDR1 SGHNT and CDR2 YYREEE (reference sequence). This CDR3 reads CASSLAGTGQETQYF. Here the CDR3 DNA reads TGTGCCAGCAGCTTGGCCGGTACAGGGCAAGAGACCCAGTACTTC.

This chain connects TRBV5-4 to TRBJ2-7; 9 positions match TRBD2. J was trimmed by 7 bases and V by 4 bases; bases with no gene match: 12. From germline, CDR1 is SGHNT and CDR2 YYREEE (reference sequence). CDR3 length: 15 residues. The CDR3 sequence is CASSPTSGRSGEQYF. CDR3 bases: TGTGCCAGCAGCCCGACCAGCGGGAGGTCGGGTGAGCAGTACTTC. Supplemented by reference TRBV5-4 and TRBJ2-7, the full variable domain reads ETGVTQSPTHLIKTRGQQVTLRCSSQSGHNTVSWYQQALGQGPQFIFQYYREEENGRGNFPPRFSGLQFPNYSSELNVNALELDDSALYLCASSPTSGRSGEQYFGPGTRLTVT.

The chain couples TRBV9 to TRBJ2-1; possible D gene TRBD2, 6 bases. The CDR3 covers 14 residues. Germline V gene data show CDR1 as SGDLS and CDR2 as YYNGEE. V was trimmed by 0 bases and J by 10 bases, leaving 14 bases between them. CDR3 in DNA: TGTGCCAGCAGCGTAGAGCTCAGGGACTTCGAGCAGTTCTTC. The encoded protein is CASSVELRDFEQFF.

The V call is TRBV3-1 (or the pseudogene TRBV3-2), the J call TRBJ1-5; D may be TRBD1 (6 bases). V was trimmed by 10 bases and J by 3 bases, leaving 16 bases between them. The length of the CDR3 is 14 residues. The V gene's germline CDR1 is LGHDT and CDR2 YNNKEL (reference sequence). As DNA, the CDR3 is TGTGCCACTTCGGGGGGGCTAAACAATCAGCCCCAGCATTTT. This codes for CATSGGLNNQPQHF.

The V call is TRBV5-4, the J call TRBJ2-2; 7 bases are a match to TRBD1. Trimming at V came to 0 bases and at J to 5 bases, leaving 4 bases not matched to a gene. The length of the CDR3 is 15 residues. Looked up from germline, CDR1 is SGHNT and CDR2 is YYREEE (reference sequence). Here the CDR3 reads CASSLDRGRTGELFF. CDR3 nucleotide sequence: TGTGCCAGCAGCTTGGACAGGGGCCGGACCGGGGAGCTGTTTTTT.